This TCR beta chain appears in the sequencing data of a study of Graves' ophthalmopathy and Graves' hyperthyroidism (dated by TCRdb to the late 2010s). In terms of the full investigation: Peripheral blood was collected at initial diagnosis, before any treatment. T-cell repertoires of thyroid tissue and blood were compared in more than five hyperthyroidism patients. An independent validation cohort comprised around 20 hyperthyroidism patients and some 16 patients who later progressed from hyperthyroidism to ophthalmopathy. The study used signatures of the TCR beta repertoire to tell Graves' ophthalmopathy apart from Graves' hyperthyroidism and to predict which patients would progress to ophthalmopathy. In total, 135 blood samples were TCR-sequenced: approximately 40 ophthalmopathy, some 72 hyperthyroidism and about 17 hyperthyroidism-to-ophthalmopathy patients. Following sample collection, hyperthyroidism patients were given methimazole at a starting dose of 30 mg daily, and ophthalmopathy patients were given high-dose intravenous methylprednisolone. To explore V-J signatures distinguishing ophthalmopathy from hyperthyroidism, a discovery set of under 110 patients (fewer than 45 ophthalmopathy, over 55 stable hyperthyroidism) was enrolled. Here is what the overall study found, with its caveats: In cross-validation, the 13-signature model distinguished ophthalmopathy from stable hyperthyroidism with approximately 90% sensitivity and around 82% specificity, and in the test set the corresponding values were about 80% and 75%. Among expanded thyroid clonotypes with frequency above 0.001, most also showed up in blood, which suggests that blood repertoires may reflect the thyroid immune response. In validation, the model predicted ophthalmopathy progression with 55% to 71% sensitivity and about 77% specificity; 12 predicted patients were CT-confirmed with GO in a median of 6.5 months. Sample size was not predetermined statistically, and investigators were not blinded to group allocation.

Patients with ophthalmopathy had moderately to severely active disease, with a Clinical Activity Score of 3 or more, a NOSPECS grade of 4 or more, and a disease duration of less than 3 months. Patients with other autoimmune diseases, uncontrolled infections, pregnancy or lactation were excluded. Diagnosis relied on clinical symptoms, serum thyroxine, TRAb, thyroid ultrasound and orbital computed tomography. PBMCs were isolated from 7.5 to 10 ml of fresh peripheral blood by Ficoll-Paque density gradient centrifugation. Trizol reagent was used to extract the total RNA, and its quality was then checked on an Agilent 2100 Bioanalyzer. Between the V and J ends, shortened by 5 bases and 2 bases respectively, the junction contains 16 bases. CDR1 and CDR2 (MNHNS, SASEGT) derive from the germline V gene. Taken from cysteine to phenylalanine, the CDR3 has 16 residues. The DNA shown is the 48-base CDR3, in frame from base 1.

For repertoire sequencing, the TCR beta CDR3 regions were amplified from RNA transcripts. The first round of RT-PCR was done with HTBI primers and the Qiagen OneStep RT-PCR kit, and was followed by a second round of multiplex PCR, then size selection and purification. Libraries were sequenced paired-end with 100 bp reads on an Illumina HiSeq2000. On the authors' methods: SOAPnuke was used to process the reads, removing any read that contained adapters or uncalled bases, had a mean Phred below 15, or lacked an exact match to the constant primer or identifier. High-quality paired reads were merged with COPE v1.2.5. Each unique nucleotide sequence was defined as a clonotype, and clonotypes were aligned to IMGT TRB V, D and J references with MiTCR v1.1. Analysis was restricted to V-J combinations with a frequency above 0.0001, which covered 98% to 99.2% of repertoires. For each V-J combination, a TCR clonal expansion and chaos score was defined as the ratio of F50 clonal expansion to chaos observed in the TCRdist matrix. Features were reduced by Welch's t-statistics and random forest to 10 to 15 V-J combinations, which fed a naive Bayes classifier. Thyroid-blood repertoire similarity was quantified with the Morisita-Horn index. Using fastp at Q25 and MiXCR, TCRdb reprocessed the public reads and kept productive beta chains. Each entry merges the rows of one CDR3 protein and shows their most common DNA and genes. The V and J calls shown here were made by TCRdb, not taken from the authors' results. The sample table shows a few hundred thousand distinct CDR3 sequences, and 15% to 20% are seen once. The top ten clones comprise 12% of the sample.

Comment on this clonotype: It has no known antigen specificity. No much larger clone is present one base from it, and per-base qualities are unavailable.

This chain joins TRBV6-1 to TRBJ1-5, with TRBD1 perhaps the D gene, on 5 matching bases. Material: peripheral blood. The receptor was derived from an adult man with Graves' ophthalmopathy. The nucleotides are TGTGCCAGCAGTAGTGGGACGGGGTTTGGCAATCAGCCCCAGCATTTT. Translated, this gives CASSSGTGFGNQPQHF.